A single sample is the source of the 32 T cell receptor beta chains below, sequenced in a study of cytomegalovirus exposure and HLA in healthy donors. 60 Vbeta and 13 Jbeta primers were used in PCR. Data came from immunoSEQ multiplex PCR; TCRdb stores just in-frame clones and leaves some out. The sample holds about 190,000 clones, 75% to 90% seen once. The specimen sequenced was PBMCs. Every receptor here comes from a man aged 50 to 60 in good health and CMV-seronegative.

The J gene is TRBJ1-5, the V gene TRBV7-8; D gene unclear. This CDR3 is 13 amino acids long. Germline V gene lookup returns CDR1 SGHVS and CDR2 FQNEAQ. V gave up 5 bases and J gave up 10 bases, with 15 bases separating them. The chain's CDR3 is CASSPVDGGPQHF. DNA for the CDR3: TGTGCCAGCAGCCCCGTCGATGGAGGACCCCAGCATTTT.

The V gene is TRBV9, the J gene TRBJ2-3, with a possible D match to TRBD2 (6 bases). Germline loops: CDR1 SGDLS, CDR2 YYNGEE. CDR3 size: 14 residues. Trimming took 3 bases from V and 2 from J, leaving 10 bases between them. The CDR3 sequence is CASSARTTTDTQYF. CDR3 DNA: TGTGCCAGCAGCGCCCGGACTACCACAGATACGCAGTATTTT. Combining the CDR3 with reference TRBV9 and TRBJ2-3 gives the whole variable domain DSGVTQTPKHLITATGQRVTLRCSPRSGDLSVYWYQQSLDQGLQFLIQYYNGEERAKGNILERFSAQQFPDLHSELNLSSLELGDSALYFCASSARTTTDTQYFGPGTRLTVL.

The V call is TRBV27, the J call TRBJ2-7; 10 bases agree with TRBD1. The V gene end was trimmed by 9 bases and the J gene end by 2 bases; junction bases not matched to a gene: 7. Germline V gene data show CDR1 as MNHEY and CDR2 as SMNVEV (reference sequence). The CDR3 is 14 residues long. The CDR3 DNA sequence: TGTGCCAGTGGCGCCGGGACAGGGGCCTACGAGCAGTACTTC. This translates into CASGAGTGAYEQYF.

J is TRBJ2-2 and V is TRBV2; possible D gene TRBD1, 5 bases. This CDR3 comprises 15 residues. Trimming left V 2 bases short and J 4 bases short, with 11 bases between. Germline V gives CDR1 SNHLY, CDR2 FYNNEI. CDR3 loop: CASSEKGSGTGELFF. In DNA, the CDR3 is TGTGCCAGCAGTGAAAAGGGGTCGGGCACCGGGGAGCTGTTTTTT.

The gene calls are TRBV11-3 and TRBJ1-1; D is perhaps TRBD1 (5 bases). CDR3 length: 15 residues. With 2 bases removed from V and 10 bases from J, the gap between germline ends came to 20 bases. Germline lookup yields CDR1 SGHNT and CDR2 YENEEA. The CDR3 here is CASSLFLGGPGGAFF. As DNA, the CDR3 is TGTGCCAGCAGCTTATTTCTCGGAGGACCCGGGGGAGCTTTCTTT.

The chain uses TRBV9 and TRBJ2-3; 9 bases align to TRBD1. Germline V gene data show CDR1 as SGDLS and CDR2 as YYNGEE. The CDR3 length is 16 residues. The trim removed 0 bases at V and 2 bases at J, leaving 4 bases unmatched. The CDR3: CASSVVGQGFTDTQYF. The DNA of the CDR3 is TGTGCCAGCAGCGTAGTTGGACAGGGGTTCACAGATACGCAGTATTTT.

This sequence joins TRBV7-9 and TRBJ2-3; weak D call: TRBD2 (6 bases). Germline values: CDR1 SEHNR, CDR2 FQNEAQ (reference sequence). The CDR3 length is 13 residues. V shed 5 bases and J shed 4 bases, with 10 bases lying between them. CDR3 loop: CASSTTSPDTQYF. CDR3 nucleotide sequence: TGTGCCAGCAGCACAACTAGCCCAGATACGCAGTATTTT.

With respect to this clone: At one of its ends the junction is not consistent with the germline gene, which may arise from a read error. The CDR3 loop reads CASSDGQGYERYF. The DNA for the CDR3 is TGTGCCAGCAGTGATGGACAGGGTTACGAGCGGTACTTC. V is TRBV6-1 and J is TRBJ2-7; TRBD1 aligns across 8 bases. The CDR3 contains 13 residues. From germline, CDR1 is MNHNS and CDR2 SASEGT.

With respect to this clone: The sample carries other DNA sequences with the same CDR3. The chain uses TRBV18 and TRBJ2-5; D may be TRBD1 (6 bases). V gave up 3 bases and J gave up 1 base, with 9 bases separating them. The CDR3 is 14 residues long. The V gene's germline CDR1 is KGHSH and CDR2 LQKENI. CDR3 region: CASSPRTVQETQYF. CDR3 DNA: TGTGCCAGCTCACCTCGGACAGTCCAAGAGACCCAGTACTTC.

The genes are TRBV6-1 and TRBJ2-5, with a tentative D call TRBD2 (6 bases). The V gene's germline CDR1 is MNHNS and CDR2 SASEGT. Trimming removed 7 bases from V and 2 bases from J, with 11 bases in between. CDR3 size: 13 residues. This CDR3 reads CASTISGQETQYF. The CDR3 bases are TGTGCCAGCACGATCAGCGGGCAAGAGACCCAGTACTTC.

The V gene is TRBV6-5, the J gene TRBJ1-1; 12 bases agree with TRBD1. Per the germline V gene, CDR1 is MNHEY and CDR2 is SVGAGI. The trim removed 6 bases at V and 2 bases at J, leaving 4 bases unmatched. This CDR3 comprises 15 residues. The CDR3 nucleotides are TGTGCCAGCAGGCCCGGGACAGGGGGCAACACTGAAGCTTTCTTT. It yields the protein CASRPGTGGNTEAFF.

The chain has TRBV5-6 and TRBJ2-7, with 13 bases aligning to TRBD2. The CDR3 covers 17 residues. Germline V gene lookup returns CDR1 SGHDT and CDR2 YYEEEE. V shed 4 bases, J shed 6 bases, and the junction held 13 bases outside the gene matches. This CDR3 is CASSLYKGTSGIGEQYF. CDR3 in DNA: TGTGCCAGCAGCCTGTATAAGGGGACTAGCGGGATCGGCGAGCAGTACTTC.

The chain employs TRBV6-1 and TRBJ1-1; no definite D call. Germline-derived CDR1 and CDR2 are MNHNS and SASEGT. Deletions cut 8 bases from V and 4 bases from J, with 11 bases between. The CDR3 length is 12 residues. This chain's CDR3 is CASGESPTEAFF. As DNA, the CDR3 is TGTGCCAGCGGAGAGTCCCCCACTGAAGCTTTCTTT.

The chain carries TRBV30 and TRBJ1-1; D is uncertain. This CDR3 region has 11 residues. V was trimmed by 4 bases and J by 2 bases, leaving 5 bases between them. Germline values: CDR1 GTSNPN, CDR2 SVGIG (reference sequence). CDR3 bases: TGTGCCTGGACGGTTAACACTGAAGCTTTCTTT. Amino acids: CAWTVNTEAFF.

In its sample, this clone was seen a few times. The chain combines TRBV27 with TRBJ1-1, with D possibly being TRBD1 (6 bases). The CDR3 extends over 15 amino acids. Trimming stripped 4 bases from V and 3 bases from J, with 15 bases between. Germline CDR1 reads MNHEY; CDR2 reads SMNVEV (reference sequence). Here the CDR3 reads CASSSLGSGDTEAFF. In DNA, the CDR3 is TGTGCCAGCAGTTCTCTGGGATCAGGGGACACTGAAGCTTTCTTT.

In the case of this clone: The same CDR3 can be traced to other DNA sequences in this sample. This chain connects TRBV5-1 to TRBJ2-6; D unclear. The V end was cut by 4 bases, the J end by 4 bases, with 12 bases between. Germline assignment: CDR1 SGHRS and CDR2 YFSETQ. The CDR3 spans 15 residues. CDR3: CASSTGQAGANVLTF. The DNA of the CDR3 is TGCGCCAGCAGCACCGGCCAGGCCGGGGCCAACGTCCTGACTTTC.

The rearrangement links TRBV19 to TRBJ1-2; possible D gene TRBD1, 5 bases. V was clipped by 3 bases and J by 6 bases, with 8 bases between them. The length of the CDR3 is 12 residues. CDR1 is LNHDA and CDR2 is SQIVND in the germline V gene (reference sequence). CDR3: CASSIQGNGYTF. CDR3 bases: TGTGCCAGTAGTATTCAGGGCAATGGCTACACCTTC.

The chain has TRBV15 and TRBJ2-5; D might be TRBD2 (6 bases). CDR3 size: 17 residues. Germline lookup yields CDR1 LNHNV and CDR2 YYDKDF (reference sequence). V was clipped by 10 bases and J by 3 bases, with 27 bases between them. DNA for the CDR3: TGTGCCATCGCCGCCGTGTCTACCGCGGGGCCTAAAGAGACCCAGTACTTC. Protein product: CAIAAVSTAGPKETQYF.

The chain uses TRBV6-5 and TRBJ2-2, with D unclear. This CDR3 is 14 amino acids long. Germline V lookup: CDR1 MNHEY, CDR2 SVGAGI. V gave up 9 bases and J gave up 6 bases, with 17 bases separating them. In DNA, the CDR3 is TGTGCCAGTCAGAGGCAACCCGGTGCCGGGGAGCTGTTTTTT. This codes for CASQRQPGAGELFF.

The rearrangement uses TRBV5-1 and TRBJ2-3, with 8 bases fitting TRBD1. The CDR3 totals 16 residues. In germline, CDR1 is SGHRS, CDR2 YFSETQ. The J segment lost 2 bases and the V segment lost 3 bases, leaving 8 bases of the junction unmatched. The CDR3 coding sequence is TGCGCCAGCAGCTCCCACGGACAGGGTTCCACAGATACGCAGTATTTT. This encodes CASSSHGQGSTDTQYF.

V usage is TRBV20-1 and J usage is TRBJ2-1; tentatively, D is TRBD1 (6 bases). Germline values: CDR1 DFQATT, CDR2 SNEGSKA (reference sequence). The CDR3 totals 11 residues. DNA for the CDR3: TGCAGCCGACAGGCGGGCGTTGAGCAGTTCTTC. It yields the protein CSRQAGVEQFF.

The chain's CDR3 is CASSELPGQGANEQYF. CDR3 nucleotide sequence: TGCGCCAGCAGCGAACTACCGGGACAGGGGGCCAACGAGCAGTACTTC. The rearrangement links TRBV4-3 to TRBJ2-5; 12 positions match TRBD1. The J call is in doubt because the DNA end fits TRBJ2-7 better. Germline CDR1 is LGHNA and CDR2 is YSLEER. This CDR3 contains 16 residues.

V is TRBV4-1 and J is TRBJ2-3; 9 positions match TRBD1. Looked up from germline, CDR1 is MGHRA and CDR2 is YSYEKL. The CDR3 extends over 17 amino acids. With V trimmed by 0 bases and J by 0 bases, 4 bases remained unmatched. This chain's CDR3 is CASSQDAGQGSTDTQYF. The CDR3 DNA reads TGCGCCAGCAGCCAAGATGCGGGACAGGGAAGCACAGATACGCAGTATTTT.

The chain recombines TRBV19 with TRBJ1-5; no firm D call. CDR1 is LNHDA, CDR2 SQIVND, per germline (reference sequence). V shed 0 bases and J shed 5 bases, with 17 bases lying between them. This CDR3 has 17 residues. In DNA form, the CDR3 reads TGTGCCAGTAGTATAGATCTAATTCCCAACTACTATCAGCCCCAGCATTTT. Translated: CASSIDLIPNYYQPQHF.

The chain carries TRBV6-5 and TRBJ2-7; 14 nucleotides line up with TRBD2. This CDR3 contains 15 residues. Germline lookup yields CDR1 MNHEY and CDR2 SVGAGI. The V and J ends lost 5 bases and 4 bases, in that order; junction bases with no gene match: 4. CDR3 in amino acids: CASSKRLAGGYEQYF. For the CDR3, the DNA is TGTGCCAGCAGTAAGAGACTAGCGGGGGGGTACGAGCAGTACTTC.

V and J are TRBV19 and TRBJ2-4, with TRBD1 identical over 9 bases. Germline V gene sequence: CDR1 LNHDA, CDR2 SQIVND (reference sequence). V lost 6 bases and J lost 8; bases outside the gene matches: 8. The CDR3 is 14 amino acids. CDR3 coding DNA: TGTGCCAGTAGGAGTCCGGGACAGGGTGACATTCAGTACTTC. Residues: CASRSPGQGDIQYF.

Only one count was recorded for this clone. The rearrangement uses TRBV4-3 and TRBJ2-1; D gene ambiguous. The germline V gene has CDR1 LGHNA and CDR2 YSLEER. Trimming took off 0 bases at V and 4 bases at J, with 7 bases between the two ends. This CDR3 has 14 residues. The CDR3 coding sequence is TGCGCCAGCAGCCAAGATGAAGCGTACAATGAGCAGTTCTTC. Encoded protein: CASSQDEAYNEQFF.

The chain recombines TRBV11-1 with TRBJ2-1; D uncertain. Deletions cut 3 bases from V and 2 bases from J, with 8 bases between. Germline V lookup: CDR1 SGHAT, CDR2 FQDESV (reference sequence). This CDR3 has 14 amino acids. CDR3 sequence: CASSLVTTYNEQFF. Written as DNA, the CDR3 is TGTGCCAGCAGCTTGGTGACAACCTACAATGAGCAGTTCTTC.

This chain uses TRBV7-9 with TRBJ1-6; 9 bases are shared with TRBD1. The germline gives CDR1 SEHNR, CDR2 FQNEAQ (reference sequence). This CDR3 has 15 amino acids. Trimming cost V 5 bases and J 5 bases; bases outside gene matches: 4. CDR3 nucleotide sequence: TGTGCCAGCAGCATTAGGACAGGGGATAATTCACCCCTCCACTTT. Translating it yields CASSIRTGDNSPLHF. The full variable domain, rest sourced from reference TRBV7-9 and TRBJ1-6, is DTGVSQNPRHKITKRGQNVTFRCDPISEHNRLYWYRQTLGQGPEFLTYFQNEAQLEKSRLLSDRFSAERPKGSFSTLEIQRTEQGDSAMYLCASSIRTGDNSPLHFGNGTRLTVT.

V usage is TRBV4-3 and J usage is TRBJ2-2; the D gene is possibly TRBD2 (5 bases). The CDR3 has 15 residues. Trimming pared 1 base from V and 4 bases from J, leaving 10 bases between. Germline-derived CDR1 and CDR2 are LGHNA and YSLEER. The CDR3: CASSQVGVRTGELFF. The CDR3 nucleotides read TGCGCCAGCAGCCAAGTCGGGGTTCGCACCGGGGAGCTGTTTTTT.

The chain has TRBV19 and TRBJ1-1; 8 bases align to TRBD1. The ends lost 6 bases at V and 2 bases at J; junction bases unmatched: 5. In germline, CDR1 is LNHDA, CDR2 SQIVND (reference sequence). The CDR3 extends over 14 amino acids. CDR3 DNA sequence: TGTGCCAGTAGCTATGACAGGGGCAACACTGAAGCTTTCTTT. The encoded protein is CASSYDRGNTEAFF.

This sequence joins TRBV7-2 and TRBJ2-1; 9 bases are shared with TRBD2. This CDR3 contains 16 residues. Germline CDR1 SGHTA, CDR2 FQGNSA. V lost 1 base, J lost 2 bases, and 3 bases stayed unmatched. In DNA, the CDR3 is TGTGCCAGCAGCTTAGTAGGCGGGGGGGCCTACAATGAGCAGTTCTTC. It encodes CASSLVGGGAYNEQFF.